The present T cell receptor beta chain was sequenced within a study of monozygotic twins with inflammatory bowel disease. The study, taken as a whole, reports: Using the inverse Simpson index, IBD patients had lower TCRbeta diversity than healthy co-twins.

Per TCR library, 3,500 to 4,000 ng of total RNA was used. TCRalpha and TCRbeta cDNA went through nested PCRs of roughly 17 and 9 cycles, two in total. Reanalyzing the 5' RACE reads, TCRdb keeps one entry per CDR3 protein, without DNA. The sample yields approximately 390,000 distinct CDR3 sequences, of which the top ten take up roughly 2.5%. A 2.5 ml blood sample was drawn per donor. Points on this clonotype: Its specificity is not known.

The sequenced sample consisted of blood. The sequence came from a human donor with ulcerative colitis or Crohn's disease, or a healthy co-twin of an affected twin (not recorded which).

The CDR3 loop reads CASRSGLAGVDEQYF. The V call is TRBV6-1, the J call TRBJ2-7; the TRBD2 assignment by TCRdb is unverifiable without DNA. CDR1 and CDR2 (germline): MNHNS, SASEGT. This CDR3 is built from 15 residues.